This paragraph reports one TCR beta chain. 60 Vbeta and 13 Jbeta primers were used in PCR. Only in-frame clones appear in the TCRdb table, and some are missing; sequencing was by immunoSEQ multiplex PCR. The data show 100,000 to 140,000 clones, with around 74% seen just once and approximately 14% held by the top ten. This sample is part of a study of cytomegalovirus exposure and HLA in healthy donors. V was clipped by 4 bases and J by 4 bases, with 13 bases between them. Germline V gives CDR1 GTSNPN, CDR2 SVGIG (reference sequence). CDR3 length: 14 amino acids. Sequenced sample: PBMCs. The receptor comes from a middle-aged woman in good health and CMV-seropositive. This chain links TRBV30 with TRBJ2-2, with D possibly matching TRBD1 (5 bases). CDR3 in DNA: TGTGCCTGGACAAAGGGGTATGGCACCGGGGAGCTGTTTTTT. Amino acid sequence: CAWTKGYGTGELFF.